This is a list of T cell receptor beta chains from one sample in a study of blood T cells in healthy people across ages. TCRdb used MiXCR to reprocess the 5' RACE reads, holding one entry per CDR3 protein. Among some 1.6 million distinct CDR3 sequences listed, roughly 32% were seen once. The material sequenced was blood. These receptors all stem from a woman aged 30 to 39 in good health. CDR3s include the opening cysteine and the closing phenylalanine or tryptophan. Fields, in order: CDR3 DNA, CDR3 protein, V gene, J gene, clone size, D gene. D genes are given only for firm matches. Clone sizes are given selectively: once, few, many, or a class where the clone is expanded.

CDR3nt: TGCGCCAGCAGCATCGGGACATTCGAGACCCAGTACTTC
CDR3aa: CASSIGTFETQYF
v_gene: TRBV5-1
j_gene: TRBJ2-5
abundance: -
d_gene: -

CDR3nt: TGTGCCAGCAGCTTAAATTTGGCGGCGGCAGATACGCAGTATTTT
CDR3aa: CASSLNLAAADTQYF
v_gene: TRBV7-3
j_gene: TRBJ2-3
abundance: many
d_gene: -

CDR3nt: TGTGCCAGCAGCGCCCGGTCGGCCAACGTCCTGACTTTC
CDR3aa: CASSARSANVLTF
v_gene: TRBV9
j_gene: TRBJ2-6
abundance: once
d_gene: -

CDR3nt: TGTGCCAGCAGTCAGACTAGCCTCTACTACAATGAGCAGTTCTTC
CDR3aa: CASSQTSLYYNEQFF
v_gene: TRBV6-5
j_gene: TRBJ2-1
abundance: -
d_gene: TRBD2

CDR3nt: TGCGCCAGCAGCCAAGTGACAGGACAAGAGACCCAGTACTTC
CDR3aa: CASSQVTGQETQYF
v_gene: TRBV3-1
j_gene: TRBJ2-5
abundance: many
d_gene: -

CDR3nt: TGTGCCAGCAGTTCGACTAGCGGCGGCATTCAGTACTTC
CDR3aa: CASSSTSGGIQYF
v_gene: TRBV6-6
j_gene: TRBJ2-4
abundance: few
d_gene: TRBD2

CDR3nt: TGCAGCGCCCTCGGGGCTAGCGGGAGTGGAAATGAGCAGTTCTTC
CDR3aa: CSALGASGSGNEQFF
v_gene: TRBV29-1
j_gene: TRBJ2-1
abundance: few
d_gene: TRBD2

CDR3nt: TGTGCCAGCAGCCAAGGTATAGCTAGCGGGAATACCGGGGAGCTGTTTTTT
CDR3aa: CASSQGIASGNTGELFF
v_gene: TRBV4-2
j_gene: TRBJ2-2
abundance: few
d_gene: TRBD2

CDR3nt: TGCGCCAGCAGCCTCCACTTCCTAGCGGTTTACAATGAGCAGTACTTC
CDR3aa: CASSLHFLAVYNEQYF
v_gene: TRBV4-1
j_gene: TRBJ2-7
abundance: -
d_gene: TRBD2

CDR3nt: TGTGCCATCAGTGAGGAGAATAGCGGGAAGGCTAAGACCAATGAGCAGTTCTTC
CDR3aa: CAISEENSGKAKTNEQFF
v_gene: TRBV10-3
j_gene: TRBJ2-1
abundance: -
d_gene: TRBD2

CDR3nt: TGTGCCATCAGTGATTGGCGGACACCCTACGAGCAGTACTTC
CDR3aa: CAISDWRTPYEQYF
v_gene: TRBV24-1
j_gene: TRBJ2-7
abundance: -
d_gene: -

CDR3nt: TGTGCCAGCAGTACCGACGCGCATACGCAGTATTTT
CDR3aa: CASSTDAHTQYF
v_gene: TRBV7-9
j_gene: TRBJ2-3
abundance: few
d_gene: -

CDR3nt: TGCAGTGCTAGCTCAAGAGCGTACAATGAGCAGTTCTTC
CDR3aa: CSASSRAYNEQFF
v_gene: TRBV20-1
j_gene: TRBJ2-1
abundance: -
d_gene: -

CDR3nt: TGTGCCAGCAGTTGGGGGGAAATGGCCACTGAAGCTTTCTTT
CDR3aa: CASSWGEMATEAFF
v_gene: TRBV7-9
j_gene: TRBJ1-1
abundance: -
d_gene: -

CDR3nt: TGTGCCAGCAGCTTGGCCTTGGGGGTTAGATCCTACAATGAGCAGTTCTTC
CDR3aa: CASSLALGVRSYNEQFF
v_gene: TRBV5-5
j_gene: TRBJ2-1
abundance: -
d_gene: -